This T cell receptor (beta chain) was profiled in a study of T-cell reconstitution after alpha-beta-depleted transplantation in children. Preparation of the TCRbeta library involved a method that used unique molecular identifiers. TCRdb independently ran MiXCR on the PCR reads; one entry per CDR3 protein. The table lists roughly 500,000 distinct CDR3 sequences, over 25% of them singletons. From germline, CDR1 is MNHEY and CDR2 SVGEGT. V was cut by 6 bases and J by 2 bases, with 17 bases left in between. The CDR3 spans 15 residues. This sequence originates from a human donor who donated a stem cell graft to a child with aplastic anemia. Material: PBMCs from the stem cell graft donor, obtained from the stem cell graft. The V and J genes are TRBV6-2 or TRBV6-3 and TRBJ2-7; D is perhaps TRBD2 (6 bases). This CDR3 is CASSRSGGLTYEQYF. In nucleotides, the CDR3 is TGTGCCAGCAGCCGATCGGGTGGACTAACCTACGAGCAGTACTTC.